Below, 7 T cell receptor beta chains from the same sample are listed, as sequenced in a study of blood T cell repertoires in COVID-19. Clones were read by immunoSEQ multiplex PCR, and TCRdb kept only the in-frame ones, dropping some. In the table there are under 200,000 clones, roughly 90% of which are singletons. The sequenced material came from PBMCs or T cells enriched from blood (not recorded which). These receptors were taken from a woman aged 45 to 65 who had recovered from COVID-19.

The chain links TRBV7-2 to TRBJ1-3, with 7 bases lining up with TRBD1. The V gene's germline CDR1 is SGHTA and CDR2 FQGNSA. The CDR3 extends over 15 amino acids. Germline trimming cut 1 base from V and 3 bases from J; bases unmatched to any gene: 3. Here the CDR3 reads CASSLEGGNGNTIYF. The CDR3 DNA follows: TGTGCCAGCAGCTTAGAAGGGGGCAATGGAAACACCATATATTTT.

The chain has TRBV11-3 and TRBJ2-5; D may be TRBD2 (5 bases). The CDR3 is made up of 16 amino acids. Deletions cut 2 bases from V and 5 bases from J, with 18 bases between. Germline CDR1 and CDR2: SGHNT and YENEEA. For the CDR3, the DNA is TGTGCCAGCAGCTTACGCCGTACGGGAAGTTGGGAGACCCAGTACTTC. Protein: CASSLRRTGSWETQYF. Supplemented by reference TRBV11-3 and TRBJ2-5, the full variable domain reads EAGVVQSPRYKIIEKKQPVAFWCNPISGHNTLYWYLQNLGQGPELLIRYENEEAVDDSQLPKDRFSAERLKGVDSTLKIQPAELGDSAVYLCASSLRRTGSWETQYFGPGTRLLVL.

This clone has just a few counts. V is TRBV19 and J is TRBJ1-5; D is possibly TRBD1 (5 bases). Trimming removed 9 bases at V and 0 bases at J, with 6 bases between. The germline CDR1 and CDR2 sequences are LNHDA and SQIVND (reference sequence). The CDR3 consists of 12 residues. CDR3 DNA sequence: TGTGCCAGCAGGGTTAGCAATCAGCCCCAGCATTTT. Its translation: CASRVSNQPQHF.

This clone occurred once. This chain uses TRBV7-2 with TRBJ2-7, with a possible D match to TRBD1 (6 bases). This CDR3 spans 15 amino acids. V shed 1 base and J shed 3 bases, with 13 bases lying between them. Germline assignment: CDR1 SGHTA and CDR2 FQGNSA. CDR3 loop: CASSLGLGTLYEQYF. In DNA form, the CDR3 reads TGTGCCAGCAGCTTAGGGCTGGGGACACTCTACGAGCAGTACTTC. Together with reference TRBV7-2 and TRBJ2-7, the CDR3 gives the full variable domain: GAGVSQSPSNKVTEKGKDVELRCDPISGHTALYWYRQSLGQGLEFLIYFQGNSAPDKSGLPSDRFSAERTGGSVSTLTIQRTQQEDSAVYLCASSLGLGTLYEQYFGPGTRLTVT.

The DNA for the CDR3 is TGTGCCAGCACCCGACCGGGACAGGGAGCAGATACGCAGTATTTT. Translated: CASTRPGQGADTQYF. The chain couples TRBV6-5 to TRBJ2-3; 9 nucleotides match TRBD1. The ends lost 7 bases at V and 4 bases at J; junction bases unmatched: 9. CDR3 size: 15 residues. From germline, CDR1 is MNHEY and CDR2 SVGAGI.

The V gene is TRBV30, the J gene TRBJ1-1; 9 positions match TRBD1. The germline V gene encodes CDR1 GTSNPN and CDR2 SVGIG (reference sequence). Trimming at V came to 1 base and at J to 4 bases, leaving 4 bases not matched to a gene. This CDR3 is 14 amino acids long. The CDR3 DNA reads TGTGCCTGGAGTGAAGACAGGGGGATCACTGAAGCTTTCTTT. Its translation: CAWSEDRGITEAFF.

This clone appeared a single time. The chain uses TRBV15 and TRBJ1-5; D gene uncertain. This CDR3 is 13 amino acids long. Germline V CDR1 and CDR2: LNHNV, YYDKDF (reference sequence). V shed 3 bases and J shed 9 bases, with 12 bases lying between them. The CDR3, as DNA: TGTGCCACCAGCAGGGGCAACGATCGGCCCCAGCATTTT. Encoded protein: CATSRGNDRPQHF.